The clone carrying this T cell receptor (beta chain) has a handful of counts. The antigen remains unidentified. Additional DNA sequences in this sample encode the identical CDR3. Every isolated RNA sample was fully reverse transcribed, so sequencing captured expressed TCRB transcripts. The repertoire was sequenced with immunoSEQ multiplex PCR; TCRdb's copy has only in-frame clones and lacks some. This sample has more than 100,000 clones, with 16% found just once. CDR3 size: 13 residues. V was shortened by 5 bases and J by 0 bases, with 8 bases between the two germline ends. The germline V gene has CDR1 GTSNPN and CDR2 SVGIG (reference sequence). The data stem from a study of beta chain features in type 1 diabetes. Whole-study results and caveats: In the patient group, naive, central memory and Treg TCRB repertoires seemed more alike than in the healthy donor group. Type 1 diabetes patients had moderately but significantly shorter TCRB CDR3s in all four CD4+ subsets.

The sequence derives from a man under 40 with type 1 diabetes. Specimen: central memory CD4+ T cells from blood. V is TRBV30 and J is TRBJ1-5; D is unresolved. This chain's CDR3 is CAWRADSNQPQHF. The CDR3 DNA sequence: TGTGCCTGGCGAGCCGATAGCAATCAGCCCCAGCATTTT.